Following are 10 T cell receptor beta chains from one sample sequenced in a study of CD8 T cells in ankylosing spondylitis. Study results and limitations: A TCR beta motif made of fewer than ten highly homologous variants seemed typical of ankylosing spondylitis blood.

One entry per CDR3 protein, called by TCRdb with MiXCR from the 5' RACE reads. This repertoire shows around 890,000 distinct CDR3 sequences, around 11% found once; its top ten account for 0.45% to 0.6%. These TCRs' antigens remain unknown. The sequenced material came from blood, either unsorted or a sorted T cell fraction (not recorded which). The source of these receptors is a male donor with ankylosing spondylitis.

This clonotype was seen a handful of times. The V and J genes are TRBV20-1 and TRBJ1-5, with D possibly matching TRBD1 (5 bases). V dropped 6 bases and J dropped 2 bases, with 11 bases sitting between them. This CDR3 has 13 amino acids. The germline gives CDR1 DFQATT, CDR2 SNEGSKA (reference sequence). CDR3 coding DNA: TGCAGTGCCCTGAGGGGTGGCAATCAGCCCCAGCATTTT. It encodes CSALRGGNQPQHF.

This clonotype was seen more than once but under ten times. This sequence joins TRBV20-1 and TRBJ2-5; a possible D gene is TRBD2 (6 bases). The CDR3 spans 15 residues. The V end was cut by 0 bases, the J end by 5 bases, with 16 bases between. Looked up from germline, CDR1 is DFQATT and CDR2 is SNEGSKA (reference sequence). The CDR3 coding sequence is TGCAGTGCTAGAGAGCGGATTGGGGGGTCCGAGACCCAGTACTTC. It translates to CSARERIGGSETQYF.

The chain combines TRBV4-3 with TRBJ2-3; D is unresolved. In germline, CDR1 is LGHNA, CDR2 YSLEER. The CDR3 is 15 residues long. Trimming removed 2 bases from V and 2 bases from J, with 11 bases in between. Written as DNA, the CDR3 is TGCGCCAGCAGCCAATTCTACAGATCCACAGATACGCAGTATTTT. This encodes CASSQFYRSTDTQYF.

V usage is TRBV4-3 and J usage is TRBJ1-2; D might be TRBD1 (5 bases). The CDR3 is 14 residues long. Germline V gene sequence: CDR1 LGHNA, CDR2 YSLEER. With 0 bases removed from V and 6 bases from J, the gap between germline ends came to 11 bases. The CDR3 protein is CASSQDRDVDGYTF. CDR3 DNA sequence: TGCGCCAGCAGCCAAGACAGGGATGTCGATGGCTACACCTTC.

The chain has TRBV4-3 and TRBJ1-2, with 9 bases matching TRBD1. Unmatched junction bases numbered 8, after V lost 3 bases and J lost 6 bases. From germline, CDR1 is LGHNA and CDR2 YSLEER. The CDR3 consists of 15 residues. Here the CDR3 reads CASSHAGGQGDGYTF. CDR3 DNA: TGCGCCAGCAGCCACGCAGGGGGACAGGGCGATGGCTACACCTTC.

This chain connects TRBV7-9 to TRBJ1-2; D gene ambiguous. This CDR3 region has 16 residues. V lost 4 bases and J 1 base, leaving 16 bases between the germline ends. Germline CDR1 is SEHNR and CDR2 is FQNEAQ (reference sequence). The CDR3 is CASSSPPYSNNYGYTF. CDR3 sequence (DNA): TGTGCCAGCAGCTCCCCCCCCTACAGCAATAACTATGGCTACACCTTC.

The table lists this clonotype with many counts. The V call is TRBV9, the J call TRBJ2-1; a weak D match, TRBD1 (5 bases). This CDR3 spans 14 amino acids. Germline lookup yields CDR1 SGDLS and CDR2 YYNGEE. V was pared by 0 bases and J by 2 bases, with 6 bases between. The DNA of the CDR3 is TGTGCCAGCAGCGTAGAGGGGACCTACAATGAGCAGTTCTTC. Its protein product is CASSVEGTYNEQFF.

J is TRBJ1-2 and V is TRBV20-1, with 8 bases that match TRBD1. The CDR3 runs 14 residues. Germline assignment: CDR1 DFQATT and CDR2 SNEGSKA (reference sequence). CDR3 nucleotides: TGCACCCCGAGGGAAGGACAGGGAAGTTATGGCTACACCTTC. It codes for CTPREGQGSYGYTF.

This chain joins TRBV7-2 and TRBJ2-1; 8 bases are shared with TRBD2. The CDR3 has 14 residues. Germline assignment: CDR1 SGHTA and CDR2 FQGNSA. V was pared by 3 bases and J by 8 bases, with 6 bases of the junction left unmatched. The CDR3 region is CASSFTSGGDEQFF. The CDR3 nucleotides are TGTGCCAGCAGCTTCACTAGCGGAGGGGATGAGCAGTTCTTC.

This clonotype showed up just a few times. The V gene is TRBV29-1, the J gene TRBJ2-2; the match to TRBD2 covers 11 bases. This CDR3 comprises 17 residues. J lost 0 bases, V lost 5 bases, and 8 bases had no gene match. Germline V CDR1 and CDR2: SQVTM, ANQGSEA. CDR3 residues: CSVRAMGLAANTGELFF. CDR3 sequence (DNA): TGCAGCGTTCGGGCTATGGGACTAGCGGCGAACACCGGGGAGCTGTTTTTT.